A single sample gave rise to the 32 T cell receptor beta chains below, sequenced in a study of CD8 T cells in Susac syndrome. Random hexamers primed reverse transcription of roughly 0.5 to 1 ug RNA. TCRdb re-analysed the immunoSEQ multiplex PCR reads in MiXCR, keeping a single row per CDR3 protein. The repertoire has roughly 120,000 distinct CDR3 sequences, around 94% of them found once; the top ten carry 0.07% to 0.09%. Source material: CD4+ T cells from PBMCs. Receptors originate from a human donor in good health.

J is TRBJ2-2 and V is TRBV29-1, with 13 bases identical to TRBD2. V shed 7 bases and J 3 bases; nucleotides not matched to a gene: 5. Germline V gene data show CDR1 as SQVTM and CDR2 as ANQGSEA. The CDR3 is made up of 15 amino acids. Written as DNA, the CDR3 is TGCAGCGGACTAGCGGGAGGTCGTTACACCGGGGAGCTGTTTTTT. Its protein product is CSGLAGGRYTGELFF.

The chain recombines TRBV30 with TRBJ2-1; TRBD2 matches 9 bases. The V gene's germline CDR1 is GTSNPN and CDR2 SVGIG (reference sequence). Losses at the gene ends were 5 bases for V and 3 bases for J; bases not matched to a gene: 2. This CDR3 has 13 amino acids. CDR3 nucleotide sequence: TGTGCCTGGGCAGCGGGGGGCTACAATGAGCAGTTCTTC. Translating gives CAWAAGGYNEQFF.

The chain couples TRBV7-9 to TRBJ2-3; D is unclear. Germline CDR1 reads SEHNR; CDR2 reads FQNEAQ (reference sequence). The ends were cut back, 4 bases at V and 2 bases at J, with 13 bases in the middle. The CDR3 is 15 amino acids. CDR3 DNA sequence: TGTGCCAGCAGCTCCTACGGAAGCCACACAGATACGCAGTATTTT. Its protein is CASSSYGSHTDTQYF.

The rearrangement joins TRBV6-2 or TRBV6-3 to TRBJ2-3, with 11 nucleotides matching TRBD2. The CDR3 runs to 16 residues. V gave up 7 bases and J gave up 3 bases; unmatched junction bases: 9. Germline assignment: CDR1 MNHEY and CDR2 SVGEGT. The CDR3 DNA sequence: TGTGCCAGCAATAAGGCGGGGACTAGCGGAACAGATACGCAGTATTTT. Translating it yields CASNKAGTSGTDTQYF.

The V call is TRBV7-2, the J call TRBJ2-7; D uncertain. Germline V gene lookup returns CDR1 SGHTA and CDR2 FQGNSA. V lost 1 base and J lost 4, with 5 bases in between. The CDR3 sequence is 12 residues long. As DNA, the CDR3 is TGTGCCAGCAGCTTAGTCAGATACGAGCAGTACTTC. It translates to CASSLVRYEQYF.

The V call is TRBV21-1, the J call TRBJ2-3; the table's TRBD2 call for D was not verified on the DNA. TRBV21-1 is deemed a pseudogene. There are 17 residues in the CDR3. CDR3 coding DNA: TGTGCCAGCAGCTCAACCAAGACTAGCGGGGCGACGGATACGCAGTATTTT. Residues: CASSSTKTSGATDTQYF.

In nucleotides, the CDR3 is TGCGCCAGCAGCTTGGCCCCGGAGAGGAATCAGCCCCAGCATTTT. Translation: CASSLAPERNQPQHF. The chain links TRBV5-1 to TRBJ1-5; no definite D call. The CDR3 is made up of 15 amino acids. Looked up from germline, CDR1 is SGHRS and CDR2 is YFSETQ. Trimming left V 0 bases short and J 4 bases short, with 11 bases between.

The genes are TRBV20-1 and TRBJ2-5; 8 bases map to TRBD1. The CDR3 extends over 13 amino acids. The V gene's germline CDR1 is DFQATT and CDR2 SNEGSKA (reference sequence). The V gene end was trimmed by 3 bases and the J gene end by 4 bases; junction bases not matched to a gene: 4. For the CDR3, the DNA is TGCAGTGCTAGTCAGGGGGCGTCAGAGACCCAGTACTTC. Translating it yields CSASQGASETQYF.

The V call is TRBV6-5, the J call TRBJ2-7; tentatively, D is TRBD1 (6 bases). The CDR3 contains 12 residues. V was shortened by 6 bases and J by 7 bases, with 13 bases between the two germline ends. Per germline, CDR1 MNHEY and CDR2 SVGAGI. CDR3 DNA sequence: TGTGCCAGCAGAGGGGGAGCTTTAGAGCAGTACTTC. Amino acids: CASRGGALEQYF.

The gene calls are TRBV7-9 and TRBJ1-2; D is perhaps TRBD1 (6 bases). Trimming removed 1 base at V and 2 bases at J, with 20 bases between. Germline-derived CDR1 and CDR2 are SEHNR and FQNEAQ (reference sequence). There are 18 residues in the CDR3. The CDR3 DNA sequence: TGTGCCAGCAGCTTAGAAGGCCCTAACAGGGCCCGGAACTATGGCTACACCTTC. Encoded protein: CASSLEGPNRARNYGYTF.

The chain links TRBV3-1 to TRBJ1-1; 7 bases match TRBD1. The CDR3 covers 13 residues. Trimming cost V 3 bases and J 11 bases; bases outside gene matches: 9. CDR1 is LGHDT, CDR2 YNNKEL, per germline (reference sequence). The CDR3 DNA reads TGTGCCAGCAGCCAGCAGGGGGGCGACACGGCTTTCTTT. This gives the protein CASSQQGGDTAFF.

The genes are TRBV27 and TRBJ2-7, with 7 bases identical to TRBD1. The CDR3 totals 15 residues. J was trimmed by 4 bases and V by 0 bases; bases with no gene match: 6. From germline, CDR1 is MNHEY and CDR2 SMNVEV (reference sequence). The CDR3 nucleotides are TGTGCCAGCAGTTTATCGCCCAGGGGGAGATACGAGCAGTACTTC. This encodes CASSLSPRGRYEQYF.

V usage is TRBV5-1 and J usage is TRBJ2-3; D is unresolved. The CDR3 is 14 residues long. V was cut by 0 bases and J by 1 base, with 6 bases left in between. Germline loops: CDR1 SGHRS, CDR2 YFSETQ. The CDR3 region is CASSLALGTDTQYF. The CDR3, as DNA: TGCGCCAGCAGCTTGGCCTTGGGCACAGATACGCAGTATTTT.

The DNA for the CDR3 is TGTGCCAGCAGCGTAGCGGCGGGAAGCACAGATACGCAGTATTTT. Translation: CASSVAAGSTDTQYF. The chain has TRBV9 and TRBJ2-3; TRBD2 might be the D (6 bases). Looked up from germline, CDR1 is SGDLS and CDR2 is YYNGEE. V was shortened by 0 bases and J by 0 bases, with 8 bases between the two germline ends. The CDR3 has 15 residues.

This clonotype has a handful of counts. This chain joins TRBV5-1 and TRBJ2-6; TRBD1 matches at 9 bases. V trimming: 4 bases; J trimming: 1 base; junction bases outside the gene matches: 9. The CDR3 runs 18 residues. The germline V gene has CDR1 SGHRS and CDR2 YFSETQ. CDR3 protein: CASSTGTGSFSGANVLTF. The CDR3 region has the DNA TGCGCCAGCAGCACCGGGACAGGGAGTTTTTCTGGGGCCAACGTCCTGACTTTC.

The chain carries TRBV7-2 and TRBJ2-3; D is tentatively TRBD1 or TRBD2 (7 bases each). Germline values: CDR1 SGHTA, CDR2 FQGNSA. Trimming took 5 bases from V and 4 from J, leaving 22 bases between them. The CDR3 has 17 residues. CDR3 residues: CASSRDRVGGGADTQYF. CDR3 DNA sequence: TGTGCCAGCAGCCGAGACCGGGTGGGAGGGGGCGCAGATACGCAGTATTTT.

This clonotype was observed a single time. V is TRBV12-3 or TRBV12-4 and J is TRBJ2-7, with a weak D call TRBD2 (6 bases). V lost 4 bases to trimming and J lost 2 bases, with 15 bases between them. The CDR3 has 15 amino acids. The CDR3 DNA sequence: TGTGCCAGCAGTTCTCTTGGGCGGGGTCCCTACGAGCAGTACTTC. This translates into CASSSLGRGPYEQYF.

The rearrangement links TRBV25-1 to TRBJ1-2, with D uncertain. This CDR3 contains 14 residues. Trimming removed 3 bases at V and 5 bases at J, with 13 bases between. The germline gives CDR1 MGHDK, CDR2 SYGVNS. CDR3 protein: CASSDVRVPYGYTF. The CDR3 DNA sequence: TGTGCCAGCAGTGACGTCCGGGTTCCGTATGGCTACACCTTC.

This CDR3 reads CASIDPYREGLQYF. Written as DNA, the CDR3 is TGTGCCAGCATCGACCCCTACCGGGAGGGCCTACAGTACTTC. The J gene is TRBJ2-7, the V gene TRBV7-8, with 8 bases that match TRBD2. CDR1 and CDR2 from the germline V gene are SGHVS and FQNEAQ. V was clipped by 7 bases and J by 10 bases; unmatched bases: 15. This CDR3 contains 14 residues.

The chain links TRBV30 to TRBJ2-1; weak D call: TRBD2 (6 bases). The CDR3 is made up of 16 amino acids. Germline assignment: CDR1 GTSNPN and CDR2 SVGIG (reference sequence). V was pared by 2 bases and J by 4 bases, with 18 bases between. This CDR3 reads CAWSLGGSGFYNEQFF. The CDR3 region has the DNA TGTGCCTGGAGTCTCGGAGGGAGTGGGTTTTACAATGAGCAGTTCTTC.

V gene TRBV24-1 combines with J gene TRBJ2-2, with TRBD2 matching 12 bases. V shed 4 bases, J shed 7 bases, and the junction held 9 bases outside the gene matches. The CDR3 is 17 residues long. CDR1 KGHDR and CDR2 SFDVKD come from the germline V gene. In DNA form, the CDR3 reads TGTGCCACCAGTGACCGAGCTAGCGGGAGGGCCTTCGGGGAGCTGTTTTTT. This sequence encodes CATSDRASGRAFGELFF.

The chain carries TRBV29-1 and TRBJ2-7; 9 bases fit TRBD2. Trimming removed 2 bases from V and 0 bases from J; junction bases left unmatched: 5. The germline CDR1 and CDR2 sequences are SQVTM and ANQGSEA. The CDR3 has 15 amino acids. The chain's CDR3 is CSVEKGAGGSYEQYF. DNA for the CDR3: TGCAGCGTTGAAAAGGGAGCGGGAGGCTCCTACGAGCAGTACTTC.

This rearrangement joins TRBV3-1 to TRBJ2-1; possibly TRBD1 for D (6 bases). This CDR3 is built from 16 residues. The germline V gene has CDR1 LGHDT and CDR2 YNNKEL (reference sequence). Trimming left V 3 bases short and J 2 bases short, with 14 bases between. In nucleotides, the CDR3 is TGTGCCAGCAGCCAGAGCAGGGGTCCCCCCTACAATGAGCAGTTCTTC. This gives the protein CASSQSRGPPYNEQFF.

V is TRBV29-1 and J is TRBJ2-3; maybe TRBD1 (6 bases). The V end was cut by 7 bases, the J end by 4 bases, with 18 bases between. Germline values: CDR1 SQVTM, CDR2 ANQGSEA. This CDR3 contains 14 residues. CDR3 region: CSEKRPGQPDTQYF. For the CDR3, the DNA is TGCAGCGAGAAACGTCCCGGACAGCCAGATACGCAGTATTTT.

This rearrangement joins TRBV7-9 to TRBJ2-3; tentative D call: TRBD1 (5 bases). V lost 5 bases to trimming and J lost 4 bases, with 19 bases between them. The CDR3 is 16 amino acids. The germline V gene has CDR1 SEHNR and CDR2 FQNEAQ (reference sequence). CDR3: CASSAEPGKIADTQYF. As DNA, the CDR3 is TGTGCCAGCAGCGCCGAGCCAGGGAAAATAGCAGATACGCAGTATTTT.

The chain employs TRBV6-2 or TRBV6-3 and TRBJ2-5; tentatively, D is TRBD1 (6 bases). Looked up from germline, CDR1 is MNHEY and CDR2 is SVGEGT. The V and J ends lost 6 bases and 1 base respectively, with 9 bases between them. This CDR3 region has 13 residues. The CDR3 reads CASRETGQETQYF. The DNA for the CDR3 is TGTGCCAGCAGGGAGACAGGCCAAGAGACCCAGTACTTC.

The rearrangement uses TRBV12-1 and TRBJ2-4; whether TRBD1, the table's D call, matches the DNA was not checked. TRBV12-1 counts as a pseudogene. There are 14 residues in the CDR3. The CDR3 sequence: CASSFAGPERGQYF. The CDR3 bases are TGTGCCAGCAGCTTTGCGGGACCCGAAAGGGGTCAGTACTTC.

The CDR3 loop reads CACKPGGIQWAFF. In DNA, the CDR3 is TGTGCCTGCAAACCGGGGGGAATCCAGTGGGCTTTCTTT. This chain connects TRBV30 to TRBJ1-1; D is perhaps TRBD1 (5 bases). V lost 6 bases to trimming and J lost 11 bases, with 22 bases between them. Germline CDR1 and CDR2: GTSNPN and SVGIG (reference sequence). The CDR3 sequence is 13 residues long. Variable domain in full (rest from reference TRBV30 and TRBJ1-1): SQTIHQWPATLVQPVGSPLSLECTVEGTSNPNLYWYRQAAGRGLQLLFYSVGIGQISSEVPQNLSASRPQDRQFILSSKKLLLSDSGFYLCACKPGGIQWAFFGQGTRLTVV.

The J gene is TRBJ2-5, the V gene TRBV12-3 or TRBV12-4; no reliable D call. The CDR3 sequence is 13 residues long. V lost 6 bases and J lost 4, with 12 bases in between. The DNA of the CDR3 is TGTGCCAGCAGGTTACGAATCGGAGAGACCCAGTACTTC. As protein: CASRLRIGETQYF.

The chain employs TRBV6-1 and TRBJ1-1; 7 bases map to TRBD1. The V gene's germline CDR1 is MNHNS and CDR2 SASEGT. The CDR3 totals 12 residues. V lost 8 bases to trimming and J lost 3 bases; unmatched junction nucleotides: 3. This CDR3 is CASQGQYTEAFF. The CDR3 nucleotides are TGTGCCAGCCAGGGACAGTACACTGAAGCTTTCTTT.

This clonotype occurred once. V is TRBV12-3 or TRBV12-4 and J is TRBJ1-5; perhaps TRBD1 as D (5 bases). The CDR3 has 14 residues. V dropped 6 bases and J dropped 3 bases, with 12 bases sitting between them. The CDR3 coding sequence is TGTGCCAGCAGATGGGGACGGATCAATCAGCCCCAGCATTTT. Amino acids: CASRWGRINQPQHF.

This clonotype was seen just once. This chain connects TRBV4-2 to TRBJ2-4, with 10 bases that match TRBD1. Unmatched junction bases numbered 12, after V lost 0 bases and J lost 1 base. Per germline, CDR1 LGHNA and CDR2 YNFKEQ. The CDR3 runs 20 residues. The CDR3 nucleotides read TGTGCCAGCAGCCAAGATCCGTCCCGACAGGGGGCCTGGGCCAAAAACATTCAGTACTTC. Translation gives CASSQDPSRQGAWAKNIQYF.